This TCR beta chain was profiled in a study of OX40 agonist ivuxolimab in advanced cancers. Study summary: The dose-escalation group included hepatocellular carcinoma, melanoma, renal cell carcinoma and head and neck cancer.

Findings and limits, study-wide: Clonal expansion in partial responders at 0.1-3.0 mg/kg ranked among the lowest. In general, CD8+ T cells held more expanded clones than CD4+ did, on average.

On this clone itself: Antigen specificity is unknown.

TCRdb keeps only in-frame clones here, not all; method: immunoSEQ multiplex PCR. The sample comprises about 100,000 clones, 75% to 90% of which are singletons, and about 0.17% rests with the top ten. The CDR3 spans 15 residues. The ends were cut back, 2 bases at V and 1 base at J, with 12 bases in the middle. Per germline, CDR1 MNHEY and CDR2 SVGAGI. This specimen consisted of CD4+ or CD8+ T cells sorted from blood, obtained in a trial of the OX40 agonist ivuxolimab. The sequence was obtained from an adult with an advanced solid tumor such as melanoma, head and neck, liver or kidney cancer. The chain employs TRBV6-5 and TRBJ2-7; no clear D. In DNA, the CDR3 is TGTGCCAGCAGTTACGGGCCCCTGGGATCCTACGAGCAGTACTTC. Encoded protein: CASSYGPLGSYEQYF.